This T cell receptor (beta chain) was obtained from a study of shared clonotypes between healthy human individuals. At deep level, the assay was performed. Profiling relied on immunoSEQ multiplex PCR, and the TCRdb table lists in-frame clones only, not all of them. Among over a million clones listed, roughly 96% were seen once. The study, taken as a whole, reports: As a rule, naive subsets had a larger estimated richness than memory subsets. For sorted subsets, rarefaction showed incomplete sequencing despite large depth.

The V and J ends lost 1 base and 2 bases respectively, with 12 bases between them. The length of the CDR3 is 15 residues. Germline assignment: CDR1 SGHAT and CDR2 FQNNGV. Details on this clone: Its antigen is currently unknown.

Adult Caucasians living in Nashville, Tennessee made up all of the donors. The TCR originated in a man in his thirties or forties in good health. The gene calls are TRBV11-2 and TRBJ2-7; the D is unclear. Sequenced input: naive CD4+ T cells sorted from blood. Subset here: CD45RA+ positively selected. The CDR3: CASSLARTVTYEQYF. CDR3 DNA: TGTGCCAGCAGCTTAGCCCGTACAGTTACCTACGAGCAGTACTTC.